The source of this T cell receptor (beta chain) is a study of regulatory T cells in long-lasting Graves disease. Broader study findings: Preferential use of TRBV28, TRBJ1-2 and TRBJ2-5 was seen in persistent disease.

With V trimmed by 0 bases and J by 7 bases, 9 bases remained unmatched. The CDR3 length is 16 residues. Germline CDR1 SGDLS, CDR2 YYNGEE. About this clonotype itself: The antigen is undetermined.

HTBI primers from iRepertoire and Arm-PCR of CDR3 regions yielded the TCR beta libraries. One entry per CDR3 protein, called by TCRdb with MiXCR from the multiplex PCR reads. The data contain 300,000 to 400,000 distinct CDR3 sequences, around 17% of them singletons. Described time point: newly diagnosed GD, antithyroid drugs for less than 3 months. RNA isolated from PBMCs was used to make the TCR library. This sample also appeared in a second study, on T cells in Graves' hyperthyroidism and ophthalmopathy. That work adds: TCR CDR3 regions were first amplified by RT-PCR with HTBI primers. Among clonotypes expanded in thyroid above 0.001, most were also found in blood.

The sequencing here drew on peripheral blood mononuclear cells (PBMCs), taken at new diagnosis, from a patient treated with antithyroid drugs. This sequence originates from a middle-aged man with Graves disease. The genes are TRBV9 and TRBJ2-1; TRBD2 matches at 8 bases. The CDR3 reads CASSVGAGEGWNEQFF. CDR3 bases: TGTGCCAGCAGCGTAGGAGCGGGGGAAGGATGGAATGAGCAGTTCTTC.